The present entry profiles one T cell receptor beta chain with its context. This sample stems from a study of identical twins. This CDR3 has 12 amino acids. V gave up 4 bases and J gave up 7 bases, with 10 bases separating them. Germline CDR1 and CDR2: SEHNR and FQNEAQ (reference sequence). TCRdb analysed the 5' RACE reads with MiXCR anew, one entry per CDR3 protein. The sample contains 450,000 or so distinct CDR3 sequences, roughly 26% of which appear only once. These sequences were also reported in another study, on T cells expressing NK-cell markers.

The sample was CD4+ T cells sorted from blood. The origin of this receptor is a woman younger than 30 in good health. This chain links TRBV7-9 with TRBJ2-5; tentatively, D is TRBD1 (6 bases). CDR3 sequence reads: CASSSLGGTQYF. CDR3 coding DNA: TGTGCCAGCAGCTCCCTAGGGGGGACCCAGTACTTC. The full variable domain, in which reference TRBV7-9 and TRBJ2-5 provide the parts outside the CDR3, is DTGVSQNPRHKITKRGQNVTFRCDPISEHNRLYWYRQTLGQGPEFLTYFQNEAQLEKSRLLSDRFSAERPKGSFSTLEIQRTEQGDSAMYLCASSSLGGTQYFGPGTRLLVL.